This T cell receptor beta chain was observed in a study of vaccination and CD4 T cells after COVID-19. V gave up 3 bases and J gave up 6 bases, with 14 bases separating them. CDR3 length: 15 amino acids. CDR1 SGHTA and CDR2 FQGNSA come from the germline V gene. On this clonotype: Antigen unknown.

At the Johns Hopkins FTIC core, DNA taken from cultured CD4+ T cells was sequenced by way of the Oncomine TCR Beta short-read assay. TCRdb reanalysed the PCR reads using MiXCR and keeps one entry per CDR3 protein. The sample yields roughly 14,000 distinct CDR3 sequences, roughly 54% seen once. This sample's treatment: roughly 10-day PBMC culture with coronavirus spike peptide pools or control peptides (ViraFEST assay). PBMCs were cultured at over 1.5 million per well with approximately 9.9 IU/ml IL-2 and approximately 9.4 ug/ml peptide pools. This sequence originates from a human donor who had recovered from COVID-19. The starting material was CD4+ T cells from blood, cultured in vitro, obtained before SARS-CoV-2 vaccination. The chain joins TRBV7-2 to TRBJ1-4; no clear D gene. The CDR3 DNA is TGTGCCAGCAGCTTTTCGGCCACACCCGATGAAAAACTGTTTTTT. Translating it yields CASSFSATPDEKLFF.